The T cell receptor (beta chain) under discussion was sequenced for a study of response to subunit inactivated influenza vaccine. CDR3 length equals 15 residues. V was clipped by 3 bases and J by 8 bases; unmatched bases: 8. Germline CDR1 and CDR2: MNHEY and SVGEGT. Findings and limits, study-wide: Few new T cells, the authors suggested, are recruited by each seasonal influenza vaccination.

The sample holds a few counts of this clonotype. Antigen specificity is unknown. TCRdb reanalysed the RT-PCR reads using MiXCR and keeps one entry per CDR3 protein. The sample has hundreds of thousands of distinct CDR3 sequences; about a sixth are singletons. The chain is built from TRBV6-2 or TRBV6-3 and TRBJ2-3; TRBD2 agrees at 10 bases. Source: PBMCs from blood, taken less than 13 days after vaccination. This sequence originates from a man aged 45-65 years who received an inactivated influenza vaccine. The CDR3 region is CASSYLAGEGGTQYF. In DNA form, the CDR3 reads TGTGCCAGCAGTTATCTAGCGGGAGAAGGGGGTACGCAGTATTTT.